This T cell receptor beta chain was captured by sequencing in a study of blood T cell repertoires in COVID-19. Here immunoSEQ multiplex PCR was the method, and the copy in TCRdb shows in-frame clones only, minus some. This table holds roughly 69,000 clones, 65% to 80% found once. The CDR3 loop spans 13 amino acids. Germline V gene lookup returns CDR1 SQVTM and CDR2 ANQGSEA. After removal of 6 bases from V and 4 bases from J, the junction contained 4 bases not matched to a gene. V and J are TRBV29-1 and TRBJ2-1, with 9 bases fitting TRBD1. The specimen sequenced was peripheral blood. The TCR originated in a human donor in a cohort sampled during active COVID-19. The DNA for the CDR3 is TGCAGCGTGGTAGGACAGGGGTACAATGAGCAGTTCTTC. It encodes CSVVGQGYNEQFF.